This T cell receptor beta chain was profiled in a study of human T cells and chemical hapten exposure. Germline values: CDR1 SGHDN, CDR2 FVKESK. CDR3 size: 15 residues. V shed 7 bases and J 0 bases; nucleotides not matched to a gene: 7. For this clonotype: Its matching antigen is unknown.

Study-level results: Patch test score was positively correlated with the counts of PT1 expanded TCRs.

Indicated time point: pre-sensitization, week 0. This sample's treatment: therapeutic diphenylcyclopropenone sensitization with weekly scalp DPC. Unfractionated whole blood was the source from which total RNA was extracted. The authors' processing: Sample TCR counts, which ranged from about 20,000 to 690,600, had a median of roughly 100,000. TCRdb reanalysed the RACE reads using MiXCR and keeps one entry per CDR3 protein. The V and J calls follow TCRdb's processing rather than the paper's. The data show under 300,000 distinct CDR3 sequences, roughly 7.7% seen once. Sequencing was performed on whole blood, taken in connection with sensitization to the hapten diphenylcyclopropenone (DPC). This clonotype was sampled from a man between 18 and 29 years old with alopecia areata. Some clones in this sample may be carry-over from other donors' samples. The V gene is TRBV14, the J gene TRBJ1-1; the match to TRBD1 covers 8 bases. This CDR3 reads CASTGVQGVNTEAFF. DNA of the CDR3: TGTGCCAGCACGGGCGTACAGGGGGTGAACACTGAAGCTTTCTTT.